This is a list of T cell receptor beta chains from one sample in a study of blood T cell repertoires in COVID-19. Sequencing used immunoSEQ multiplex PCR; TCRdb keeps in-frame clones, though not all of them. The sample contains roughly 120,000 clones, around 90% of which appear only once. Sequencing used peripheral blood. The receptors shown here come from a human donor in a cohort sampled during active COVID-19. Both conserved end residues are trimmed from each CDR3. Fields, in order: D gene, V gene, CDR3 protein. D genes are given only for firm matches.

TRBD1 TRBV11-2 ASSFQGARETQY
TRBD2 TRBV7-6 ASSWNIAGAHNEQF
NA TRBV27 ASSLSRTSEQF
NA TRBV19 ASRDGQINQPQH
TRBD1 TRBV6-5 ASSSDRGSNQPQH
NA TRBV7-8 ASSLLATGYT
NA TRBV4-1 ASSHLQGGIYEQY
TRBD1 TRBV3-1/TRBV3-2 ASSHPRQGAPVLETQY
TRBD1 TRBV5-1 ASSSTGGGYT
TRBD1 TRBV6-5 ASSLDRREKLF